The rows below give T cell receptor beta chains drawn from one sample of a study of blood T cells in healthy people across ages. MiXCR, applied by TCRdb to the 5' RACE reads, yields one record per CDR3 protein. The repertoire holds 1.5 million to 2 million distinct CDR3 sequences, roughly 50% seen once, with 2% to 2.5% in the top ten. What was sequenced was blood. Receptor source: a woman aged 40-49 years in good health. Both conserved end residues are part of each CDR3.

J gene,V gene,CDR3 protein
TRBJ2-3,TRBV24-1,CATRAGTSGADTQYF
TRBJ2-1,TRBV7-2,CASSLDRLGRGLFF
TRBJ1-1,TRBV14,CASSQRLTGASNTEAFF
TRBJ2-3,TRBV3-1,CASSQDGYTDTQYF
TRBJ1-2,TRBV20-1,CSLIENYGYTF
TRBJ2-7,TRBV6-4,CASSEYHPNEQYF
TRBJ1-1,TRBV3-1,CASSQGFPNTEAFF
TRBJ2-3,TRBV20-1,CSPQTGISTDTQYF
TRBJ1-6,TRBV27,CASSWYPPNRDNSPLHF
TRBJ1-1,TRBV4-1,CASSPQGAQNTEAFF
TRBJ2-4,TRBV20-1,CSAIRQGPKNIQYF
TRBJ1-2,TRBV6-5,CASSSRDSYGYGYTF
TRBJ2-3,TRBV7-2,CASSLGGGRDTQYF
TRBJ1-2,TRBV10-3,CAISEVRGGRGYGYTF
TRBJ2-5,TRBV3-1,CASSRQSPLMGGNSETQYF
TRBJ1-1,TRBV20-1,CSAITSDRLMSLNTEAFF
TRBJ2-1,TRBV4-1,CASTSGGDTTFF
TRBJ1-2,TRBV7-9,CASSVAGGSGYTF
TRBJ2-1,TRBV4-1,CASSLPLAGGPHEQFF
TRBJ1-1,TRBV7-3,CASSLRWQLASDTEAFF
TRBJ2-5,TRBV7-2,CASSLARTGAETQYF
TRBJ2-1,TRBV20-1,CSARVARGANEQFF
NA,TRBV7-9,CASSSQRGGSEQYF
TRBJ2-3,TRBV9,CASSISGGSGDTQYF
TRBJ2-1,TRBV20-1,CSARVTGTVVGREQFF
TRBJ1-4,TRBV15,CATSSLQSGGEKLFF
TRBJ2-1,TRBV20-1,CSATGTGGGKVNEQFF
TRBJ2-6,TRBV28,CASTPGQGSGANVLTF
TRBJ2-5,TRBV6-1,CASSRQGMRETQYF
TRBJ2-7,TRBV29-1,CSVEDTAEQYF
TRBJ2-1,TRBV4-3,CASSQDPASGGEAYNEQFF
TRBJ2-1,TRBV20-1,CSARDPSGGRYSYNEQFF
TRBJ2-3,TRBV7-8,CANSLLEQGTQYF
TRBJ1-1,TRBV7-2,CASSLGWGTEAFF
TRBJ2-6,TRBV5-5,CASSLWPGAGANVLTF
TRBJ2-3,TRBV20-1,CSAETSGGDTQYF
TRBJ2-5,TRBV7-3,CASSLGGRNQETQYF
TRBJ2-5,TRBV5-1,CASSVGAIETQYF
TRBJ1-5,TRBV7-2,CASSPSSGDYQPQHF
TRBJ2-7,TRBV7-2,CASSLGPTGEQYF
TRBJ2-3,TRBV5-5,CASSLAGQGGPISTDTQYF
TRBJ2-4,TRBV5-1,CASSLAGINIAKNIQYF
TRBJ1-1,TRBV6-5,CASSRHSGRNTEAFF
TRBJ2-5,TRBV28,CASSPSWGVGETQYF
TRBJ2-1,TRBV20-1,CSAEAYGNEQFF
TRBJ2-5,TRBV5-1,CASSFPTVGIQETQYF
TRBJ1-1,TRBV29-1,CSVRLLNTEAFF
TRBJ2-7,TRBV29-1,CSVTEVSSYEQYF
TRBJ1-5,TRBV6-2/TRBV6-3,CASSWTGGYQPQHF
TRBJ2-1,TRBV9,CASSARTDLTYNEQFF
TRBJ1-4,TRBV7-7,CASSLGPGQGAEKLFF
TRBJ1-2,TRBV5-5,CANSRDSNYGYTF
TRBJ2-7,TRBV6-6,CASSPRTGWYEQYF